Listed here are 10 T cell receptor beta chains from one sample, sequenced in a study of shared clonotypes between healthy human individuals. TCRdb's table, derived via immunoSEQ multiplex PCR, lists solely in-frame clones and lacks some. The profile covers hundreds of thousands of clones, with 90% to 96% appearing a single time and roughly 0.06% taken by the ten largest. The material sequenced was naive CD4+ T cells sorted from blood. Subset defined: CD45RA+ positively selected. These receptors all stem from a woman aged 25 to 39 in good health.

The genes are TRBV19 and TRBJ1-5; 7 bases line up with TRBD1. Germline V gene sequence: CDR1 LNHDA, CDR2 SQIVND (reference sequence). With V trimmed by 0 bases and J by 3 bases, 8 bases remained unmatched. The CDR3 is made up of 17 amino acids. CDR3 DNA: TGTGCCAGTAGTATAGAAAGGACAGGTCTCGCCAATCAGCCCCAGCATTTT. Amino acid sequence: CASSIERTGLANQPQHF.

V and J are TRBV28 and TRBJ2-1; D could derive from TRBD1 or TRBD2 (5 bases each). The CDR3 has 14 residues. V was pared by 5 bases and J by 6 bases, with 14 bases between. Germline V lookup: CDR1 MDHEN, CDR2 SYDVKM. DNA for the CDR3: TGTGCCAGCAGTCCCGGGACCTCCCTCAATGAGCAGTTCTTC. Protein: CASSPGTSLNEQFF.

The V and J genes are TRBV6-6 and TRBJ2-1, with 10 bases identical to TRBD2. With V trimmed by 7 bases and J by 5 bases, 8 bases remained unmatched. Germline CDR1 and CDR2: MNHNY and SVGAGI (reference sequence). This CDR3 comprises 15 residues. The CDR3 coding sequence is TGTGCCAGCACCGATCGGACTAGCGGACACAATGAGCAGTTCTTC. It is translated as CASTDRTSGHNEQFF.

The J gene is TRBJ1-1, the V gene TRBV11-3; no clear D. The CDR3 consists of 13 residues. With 2 bases removed from V and 4 bases from J, the gap between germline ends came to 8 bases. Germline lookup yields CDR1 SGHNT and CDR2 YENEEA. CDR3 sequence (DNA): TGTGCCAGCAGCTTACAGCTGGGCACTGAAGCTTTCTTT. Translation gives CASSLQLGTEAFF.

This clone occurred once. This sequence joins TRBV19 and TRBJ1-6; TRBD1 matches 8 bases. With 6 bases clipped from V and 10 bases from J, the junction kept 11 bases outside the gene matches. Germline V lookup: CDR1 LNHDA, CDR2 SQIVND (reference sequence). The length of the CDR3 is 15 residues. For the CDR3, the DNA is TGTGCCAGTAGCGGGGTGGGACAGGCGTCCTCACCCCTCCACTTT. Protein sequence: CASSGVGQASSPLHF.

The genes are TRBV2 and TRBJ2-7, with no clear D. Trimming cost V 5 bases and J 2 bases, with 4 bases left between them. CDR1 is SNHLY and CDR2 is FYNNEI in the germline V gene. There are 11 residues in the CDR3. CDR3 loop: CASSTTYEQYF. CDR3 DNA: TGTGCCAGCAGTACCACCTACGAGCAGTACTTC.

The CDR3 sequence is CASPRGQSYEQYF. The CDR3 DNA reads TGCGCCAGCCCCCGTGGGCAGAGCTACGAGCAGTACTTC. V is TRBV5-1 and J is TRBJ2-7; D not certain. CDR1 is SGHRS, CDR2 YFSETQ, per germline. V was pared by 7 bases and J by 3 bases, with 14 bases between. CDR3 length: 13 amino acids.

This clone was detected once. The gene calls are TRBV30 and TRBJ1-1; D unresolved. CDR1 and CDR2 from the germline V gene are GTSNPN and SVGIG (reference sequence). This CDR3 region has 11 residues. With 4 bases removed from V and 5 bases from J, the gap between germline ends came to 8 bases. The DNA for the CDR3 is TGTGCCTGGAAAGAGGAGACTGAAGCTTTCTTT. Translated: CAWKEETEAFF.

The table lists this clone with a count of one. The chain has TRBV6-4 and TRBJ2-1, with 8 bases identical to TRBD2. Germline trimming cut 3 bases from V and 4 bases from J; bases unmatched to any gene: 5. Germline loops: CDR1 MRHNA, CDR2 SNTAGT. CDR3 length: 15 residues. The CDR3 loop reads CASSDSGNEYNEQFF. DNA for the CDR3: TGTGCCAGCAGTGATAGCGGGAATGAGTACAATGAGCAGTTCTTC.

V usage is TRBV27 and J usage is TRBJ1-2, with 9 bases fitting TRBD1. V gave up 2 bases and J gave up 1 base; unmatched junction bases: 14. CDR1 and CDR2 from the germline V gene are MNHEY and SMNVEV (reference sequence). CDR3 length: 19 residues. CDR3 nucleotide sequence: TGTGCCAGCAGTTTAAAACCCCCGTCGACAGGGGGAGGTAACTATGGCTACACCTTC. The encoded protein is CASSLKPPSTGGGNYGYTF.